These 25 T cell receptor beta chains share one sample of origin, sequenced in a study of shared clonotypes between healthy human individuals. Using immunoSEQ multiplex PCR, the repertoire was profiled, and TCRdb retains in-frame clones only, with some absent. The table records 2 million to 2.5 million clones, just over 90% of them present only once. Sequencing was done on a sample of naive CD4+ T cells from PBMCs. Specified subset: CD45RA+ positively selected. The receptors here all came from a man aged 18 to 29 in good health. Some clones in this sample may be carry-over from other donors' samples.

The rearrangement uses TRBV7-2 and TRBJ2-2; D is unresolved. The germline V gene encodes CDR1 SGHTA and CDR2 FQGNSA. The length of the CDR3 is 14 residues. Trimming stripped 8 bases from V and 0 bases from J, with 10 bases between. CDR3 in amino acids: CASGNYPNTGELFF. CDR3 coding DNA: TGTGCCAGCGGCAACTACCCGAACACCGGGGAGCTGTTTTTT.

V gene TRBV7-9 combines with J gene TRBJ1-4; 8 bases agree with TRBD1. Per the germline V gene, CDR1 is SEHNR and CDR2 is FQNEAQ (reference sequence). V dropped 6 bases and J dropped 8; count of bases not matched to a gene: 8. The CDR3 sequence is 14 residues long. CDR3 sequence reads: CASSRTGQNEKLFF. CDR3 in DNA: TGTGCCAGCAGTCGGACAGGGCAGAACGAAAAACTGTTTTTT.

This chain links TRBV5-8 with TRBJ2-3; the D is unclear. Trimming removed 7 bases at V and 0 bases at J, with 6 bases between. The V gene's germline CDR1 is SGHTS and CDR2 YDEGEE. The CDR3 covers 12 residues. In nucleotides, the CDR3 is TGTGCCAGCGGTGGGAGCACAGATACGCAGTATTTT. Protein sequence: CASGGSTDTQYF.

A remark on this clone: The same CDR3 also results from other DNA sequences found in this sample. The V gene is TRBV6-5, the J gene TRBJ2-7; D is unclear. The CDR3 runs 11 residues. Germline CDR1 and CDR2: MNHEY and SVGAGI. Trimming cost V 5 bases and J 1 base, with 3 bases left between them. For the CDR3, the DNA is TGTGCCAGCAGTAAGTCCTACGAGCAGTACTTC. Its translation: CASSKSYEQYF.

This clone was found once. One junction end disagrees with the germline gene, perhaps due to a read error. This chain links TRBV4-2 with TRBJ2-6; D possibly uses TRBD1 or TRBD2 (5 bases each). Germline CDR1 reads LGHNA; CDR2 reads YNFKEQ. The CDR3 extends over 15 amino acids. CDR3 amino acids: CASSLEGSAANVLTF. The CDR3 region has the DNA TGTGCCAGCAGCCTCGAGGGGTCTGCGGCCAACGTCCTGACTTTC.

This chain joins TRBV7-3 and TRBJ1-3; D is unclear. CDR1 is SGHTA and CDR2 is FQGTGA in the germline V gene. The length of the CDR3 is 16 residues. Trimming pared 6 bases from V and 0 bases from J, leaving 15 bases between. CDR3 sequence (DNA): TGTGCCAGCAGTAGAGGGCCTTTCTTCTCTGGAAACACCATATATTTT. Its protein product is CASSRGPFFSGNTIYF.

The CDR3 bases are TGCAGCGTTGACAGGTATACTAGCACAGATACGCAGTATTTT. It specifies CSVDRYTSTDTQYF. The rearrangement links TRBV29-1 to TRBJ2-3; D is undetermined. V lost 3 bases and J lost 0, with 10 bases in between. Germline V gene lookup returns CDR1 SQVTM and CDR2 ANQGSEA. The CDR3 runs 14 residues.

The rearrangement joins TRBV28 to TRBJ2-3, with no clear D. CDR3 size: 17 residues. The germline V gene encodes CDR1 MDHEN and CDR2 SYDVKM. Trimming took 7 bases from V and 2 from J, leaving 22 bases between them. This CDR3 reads CASNPRLLAYLTDTQYF. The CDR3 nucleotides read TGTGCCAGCAACCCGCGCTTACTGGCATACCTCACAGATACGCAGTATTTT.

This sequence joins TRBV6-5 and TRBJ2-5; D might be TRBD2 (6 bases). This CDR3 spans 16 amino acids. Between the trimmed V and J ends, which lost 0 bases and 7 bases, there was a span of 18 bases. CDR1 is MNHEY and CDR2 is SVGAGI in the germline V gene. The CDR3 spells CASSYSFSGGAGTQYF. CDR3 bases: TGTGCCAGCAGTTACTCGTTTAGCGGTGGTGCCGGGACCCAGTACTTC.

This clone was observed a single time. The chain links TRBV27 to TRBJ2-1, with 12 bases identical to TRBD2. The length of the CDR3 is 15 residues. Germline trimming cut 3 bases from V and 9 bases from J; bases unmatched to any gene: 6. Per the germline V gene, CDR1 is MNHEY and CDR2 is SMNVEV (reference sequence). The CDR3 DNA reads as TGTGCCAGCAGTTTTCCTAGACTAGCGGGAGTTGAGCAGTTCTTC. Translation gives CASSFPRLAGVEQFF.

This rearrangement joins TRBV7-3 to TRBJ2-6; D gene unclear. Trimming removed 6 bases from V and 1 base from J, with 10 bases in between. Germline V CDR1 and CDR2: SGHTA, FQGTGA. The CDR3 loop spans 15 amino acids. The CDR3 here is CASSPHVSGANVLTF. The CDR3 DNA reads TGTGCCAGCAGTCCCCACGTATCTGGGGCCAACGTCCTGACTTTC.

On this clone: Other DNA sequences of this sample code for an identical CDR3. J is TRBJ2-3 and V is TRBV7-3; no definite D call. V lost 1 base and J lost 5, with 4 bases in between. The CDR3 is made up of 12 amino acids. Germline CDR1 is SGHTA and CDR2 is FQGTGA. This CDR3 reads CASSLMGDTQYF. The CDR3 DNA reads TGTGCCAGCAGCTTAATGGGAGATACGCAGTATTTT.

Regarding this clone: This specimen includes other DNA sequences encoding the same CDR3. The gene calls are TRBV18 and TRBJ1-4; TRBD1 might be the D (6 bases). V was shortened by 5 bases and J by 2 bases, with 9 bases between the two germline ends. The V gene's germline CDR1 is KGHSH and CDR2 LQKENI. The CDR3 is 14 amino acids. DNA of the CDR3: TGTGCCAGCTCAGCACAGGGCACTAATGAAAAACTGTTTTTT. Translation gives CASSAQGTNEKLFF.

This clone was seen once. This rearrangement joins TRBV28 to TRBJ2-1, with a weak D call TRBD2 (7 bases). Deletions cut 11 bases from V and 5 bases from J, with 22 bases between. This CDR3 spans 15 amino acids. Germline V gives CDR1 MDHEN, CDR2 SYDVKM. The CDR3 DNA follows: TGTGCCCACACCTCACATCCCGGGGGGCACAATGAGCAGTTCTTC. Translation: CAHTSHPGGHNEQFF.

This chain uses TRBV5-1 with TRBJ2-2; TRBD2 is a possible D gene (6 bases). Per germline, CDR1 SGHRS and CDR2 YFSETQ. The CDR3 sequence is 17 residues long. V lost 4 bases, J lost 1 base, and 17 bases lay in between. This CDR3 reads CASSPFSGRVNTGELFF. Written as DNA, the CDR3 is TGCGCCAGCAGCCCTTTTAGCGGCAGGGTGAACACCGGGGAGCTGTTTTTT.

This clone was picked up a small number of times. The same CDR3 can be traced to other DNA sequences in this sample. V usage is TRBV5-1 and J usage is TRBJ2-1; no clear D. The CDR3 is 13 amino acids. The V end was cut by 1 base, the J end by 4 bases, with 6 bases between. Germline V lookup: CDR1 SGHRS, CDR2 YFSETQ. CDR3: CASSLTEYNEQFF. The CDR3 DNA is TGCGCCAGCAGCTTGACCGAATACAATGAGCAGTTCTTC.

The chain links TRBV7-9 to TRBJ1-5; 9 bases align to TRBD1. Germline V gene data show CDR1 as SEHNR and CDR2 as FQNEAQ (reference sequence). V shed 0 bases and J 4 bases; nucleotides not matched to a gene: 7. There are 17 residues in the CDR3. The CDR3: CASSLARGQGYNQPQHF. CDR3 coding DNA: TGTGCCAGCAGCTTAGCTCGGGGACAGGGATATAATCAGCCCCAGCATTTT.

DNA for the CDR3: TGTGCCAGCAGCCACCCCCGGGGGGGAGCATCCTACAATGAGCAGTTCTTC. Translating it yields CASSHPRGGASYNEQFF. The chain has TRBV7-2 and TRBJ2-1, with 8 positions matching TRBD2. CDR1 is SGHTA and CDR2 is FQGNSA in the germline V gene. Germline trimming cut 5 bases from V and 1 base from J; bases unmatched to any gene: 10. The CDR3 has 17 amino acids.

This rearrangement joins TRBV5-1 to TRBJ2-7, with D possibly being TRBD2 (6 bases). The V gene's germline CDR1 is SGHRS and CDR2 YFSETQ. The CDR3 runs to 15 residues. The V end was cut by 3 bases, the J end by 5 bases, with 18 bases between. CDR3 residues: CASSSAPGSTNEQYF. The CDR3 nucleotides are TGCGCCAGCAGCTCCGCTCCCGGGAGTACGAACGAGCAGTACTTC.

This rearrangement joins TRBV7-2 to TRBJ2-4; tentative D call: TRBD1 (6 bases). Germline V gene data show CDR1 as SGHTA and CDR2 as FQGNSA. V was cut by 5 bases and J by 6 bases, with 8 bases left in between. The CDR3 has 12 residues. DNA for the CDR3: TGTGCCAGCAGCCAGGACAGAAACATTCAGTACTTC. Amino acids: CASSQDRNIQYF.

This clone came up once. The CDR3 loop is CASSGPGGEQFF. DNA for the CDR3: TGTGCCAGCAGCGGCCCCGGCGGTGAGCAGTTCTTC. V is TRBV7-6 and J is TRBJ2-1; D is unclear. The ends were cut back, 5 bases at V and 9 bases at J, with 11 bases in the middle. CDR3 length: 12 residues. The V gene's germline CDR1 is SGHVS and CDR2 FNYEAQ.

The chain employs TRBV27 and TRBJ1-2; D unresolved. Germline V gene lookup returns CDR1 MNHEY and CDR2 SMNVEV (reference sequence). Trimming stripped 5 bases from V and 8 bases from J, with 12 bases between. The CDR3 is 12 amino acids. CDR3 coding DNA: TGTGCCAGCAGTGACGGGCCCGGGGGCTACACCTTC. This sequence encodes CASSDGPGGYTF.

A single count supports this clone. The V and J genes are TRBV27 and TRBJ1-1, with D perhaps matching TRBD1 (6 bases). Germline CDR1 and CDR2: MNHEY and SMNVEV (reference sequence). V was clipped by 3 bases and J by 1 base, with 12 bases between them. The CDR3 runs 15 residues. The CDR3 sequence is CASSFVGARNTEAFF. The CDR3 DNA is TGTGCCAGCAGTTTTGTGGGGGCGCGGAACACTGAAGCTTTCTTT.

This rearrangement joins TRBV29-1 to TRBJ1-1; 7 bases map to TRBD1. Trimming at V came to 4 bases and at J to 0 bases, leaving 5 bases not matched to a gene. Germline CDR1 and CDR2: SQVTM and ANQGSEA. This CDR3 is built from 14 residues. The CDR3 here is CSVVAGGVNTEAFF. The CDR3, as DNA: TGCAGCGTTGTGGCAGGGGGAGTGAACACTGAAGCTTTCTTT.

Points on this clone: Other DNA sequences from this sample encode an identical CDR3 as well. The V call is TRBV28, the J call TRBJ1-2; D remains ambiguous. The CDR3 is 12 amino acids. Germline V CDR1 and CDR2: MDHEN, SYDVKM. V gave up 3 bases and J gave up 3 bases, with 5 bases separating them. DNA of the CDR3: TGTGCCAGCAGTTTTTCGGACTATGGCTACACCTTC. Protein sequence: CASSFSDYGYTF.